These 11 T cell receptor beta chains were all obtained from the same sample, sequenced in a study of tumor and adjacent non-tumor tissue in lung cancer. Three rounds of nested PCR, following a modified ARM-PCR protocol, produced the TCRbeta library. TCRdb redid the calling of the multiplex PCR reads with MiXCR, one entry per CDR3 protein. Among more than 60,000 distinct CDR3 sequences listed, 60% to 85% were seen once. This sample's RNA came from whole unsorted tissue. Sequencing used lung tumor tissue. These receptor sequences come from a woman aged 50 to 60 with non-small cell lung cancer.

About this clonotype: At one of its ends the junction is not consistent with the germline gene, which may arise from a read error. V is TRBV5-1 and J is TRBJ2-7, with 8 positions matching TRBD2. The CDR3 covers 15 residues. CDR1 is SGHRS, CDR2 YFSETQ, per germline. The CDR3 here is CASRISGISTYEHYF. In nucleotides, the CDR3 is TGCGCCAGCCGGATTAGCGGGATCTCTACCTACGAGCACTACTTC.

This clonotype was counted a single time. The junction differs from germline at one of its ends, possibly a read error. CDR3 in DNA: TGTACCAGCAGTTTAGAAGTTACGGGGGAGCTGTTTTTT. It translates to CTSSLEVTGELFF. The chain has TRBV12-3 or TRBV12-4 and TRBJ2-2; D not resolved. The CDR3 consists of 13 residues.

Notes on this clonotype: This could be a read error, since a much larger clone is one nucleotide away. The V and J genes are TRBV20-1 and TRBJ2-7; D may match TRBD1 or TRBD2 (5 bases each). The germline V and J ends were trimmed by 0 bases and 2 bases, with 17 bases remaining between them. This CDR3 is built from 16 residues. The V gene's germline CDR1 is DFQATT and CDR2 SNEGSKA (reference sequence). In DNA form, the CDR3 reads TGCAGTGCTAGAGAATTTTTCCTACCGGGGCCCTACGAGCAGTACTTC. Translated: CSAREFFLPGPYEQYF.

As to this clonotype: Mismatch with germline at one junction end may stem from a read error. V is TRBV6-1 and J is TRBJ2-7, with D possibly TRBD2 on 7 matching bases. The CDR3 is 15 amino acids. Germline V CDR1 and CDR2: MNHNS, SASEGT. The DNA for the CDR3 is TGTGTCAGCAGGGAGGGGCCAGGGGAGATCTACGAGCAGTACTTC. Its translation is CVSREGPGEIYEQYF.

This clonotype was seen at least ten times. V usage is TRBV7-9 and J usage is TRBJ2-7; 8 nucleotides line up with TRBD1. The V gene end was trimmed by 2 bases and the J gene end by 0 bases; junction bases not matched to a gene: 6. There are 16 residues in the CDR3. CDR1 and CDR2 (germline): SEHNR, FQNEAQ (reference sequence). The CDR3 nucleotides read TGTGCCAGCAGCTTAACTACAGGGGGATACTCCTACGAGCAGTACTTC. Translated, it gives CASSLTTGGYSYEQYF.

As regards this clonotype: One end of the junction fails to match germline, which may point to a read error. This chain uses TRBV4-2 with TRBJ2-5; no firm D call. The CDR3 covers 15 residues. Germline values: CDR1 LGHNA, CDR2 YNFKEQ. The CDR3, as DNA: TGTGCCAGCTGCCAAGAAAGAGTGACTCAAGAGACCCAGTACTTC. Translated, it gives CASCQERVTQETQYF.

This clonotype is termed medium-sized. The chain has TRBV6-5 and TRBJ2-3, with D perhaps matching TRBD2 (6 bases). The CDR3 spans 19 residues. V shed 0 bases and J shed 2 bases, with 21 bases lying between them. Germline values: CDR1 MNHEY, CDR2 SVGAGI. The CDR3 spells CASSYSTRDSPRTTDTQYF. The DNA for the CDR3 is TGTGCCAGCAGTTACTCCACCCGGGACTCCCCCCGAACCACAGATACGCAGTATTTT.

About this clonotype: One end of the junction does not line up with germline, which may come from a read error. V gene TRBV4-2 combines with J gene TRBJ2-7; TRBD2 aligns across 7 bases. This CDR3 has 18 amino acids. CDR1 is LGHNA and CDR2 is YNFKEQ in the germline V gene. The CDR3 protein is CASSQEGLAGEGRYEQYF. In nucleotides, the CDR3 is TGCGCCAGCAGCCAAGAAGGACTGGCGGGAGAAGGCCGCTACGAGCAGTACTTC.

To note about this clonotype: The conserved phenylalanine or tryptophan is not found at the CDR3 terminus, so this likely reflects a read error. V gene TRBV28 combines with J gene TRBJ2-3, with 9 bases fitting TRBD1. Looked up from germline, CDR1 is MDHEN and CDR2 is SYDVKM. Trimming took 4 bases from V and 8 from J; bases not matched to a gene: 13. The CDR3 covers 16 residues. The CDR3, as DNA: TGTGCCAGCAGTTCCTTAGGCGACAGGGGGACCGTTACGCAGTATGTT. Its protein product is CASSSLGDRGTVTQYV.

This clonotype was observed a handful of times. One end of the junction does not line up with germline, which may come from a read error. The genes are TRBV4-2 and TRBJ2-3; 7 bases agree with TRBD2. The germline V gene encodes CDR1 LGHNA and CDR2 YNFKEQ. The CDR3 sequence is 13 residues long. CDR3 residues: CTSSHAGADTQYF. The CDR3 nucleotides are TGTACCAGCAGCCATGCGGGAGCAGATACGCAGTATTTT.

As for this clonotype: The conserved closing phenylalanine or tryptophan is absent in this CDR3, likely reflecting a read error. The chain carries TRBV29-1 and TRBJ2-2, with D perhaps assigned TRBD1 or TRBD2 (5 bases each). Germline values: CDR1 SQVTM, CDR2 ANQGSEA. The CDR3 loop spans 13 amino acids. The CDR3 spells CNIERDLHGELFL. The CDR3 nucleotides read TGCAACATTGAGAGGGACCTTCACGGGGAGCTGTTTCTT.